The present TCR beta chain was sequenced within a study of T-cell reconstitution after alpha-beta-depleted transplantation in children. The sample holds many counts of this clonotype. An end of the junction does not agree with germline; a read error may underlie this. The CDR3 length is 13 residues. Germline loops: CDR1 SGHTA, CDR2 FQGNSA. This sample's TCRbeta library carried unique molecular identifier barcodes. Using its own MiXCR run on the PCR reads, TCRdb lists one record per CDR3 protein. The sample yields 260,000 or so distinct CDR3 sequences, more than 10% seen once. This clonotype was obtained from a human donor who donated a stem cell graft to a child with acute lymphoblastic leukemia. The material was PBMCs from the stem cell graft donor, obtained from the stem cell graft. The chain carries TRBV7-2 and TRBJ1-1; 8 bases line up with TRBD1. Written as DNA, the CDR3 is TGTGCCAGCAGCAAAGACCAGGGGGCCCCTCGGATCTTT. This sequence encodes CASSKDQGAPRIF.